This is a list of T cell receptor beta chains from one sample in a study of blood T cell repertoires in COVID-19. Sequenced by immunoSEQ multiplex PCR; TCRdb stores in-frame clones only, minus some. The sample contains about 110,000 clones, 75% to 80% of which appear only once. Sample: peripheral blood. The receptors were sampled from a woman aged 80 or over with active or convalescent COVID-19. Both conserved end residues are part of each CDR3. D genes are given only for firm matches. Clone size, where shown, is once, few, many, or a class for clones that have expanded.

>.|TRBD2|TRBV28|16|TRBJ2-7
CASSLPQVAGSYEQYF
TGTGCCAGCAGTCTCCCTCAGGTAGCGGGATCCTACGAGCAGTACTTC
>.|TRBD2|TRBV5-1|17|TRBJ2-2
CASSSLTSGSLGGELFF
TGCGCCAGCAGCTCCCTGACTAGCGGGAGTTTGGGTGGGGAGCTGTTTTTT
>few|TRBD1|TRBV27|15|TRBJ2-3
CASSFKGAGTDTQYF
TGTGCCAGCAGTTTCAAGGGGGCGGGCACAGATACGCAGTATTTT
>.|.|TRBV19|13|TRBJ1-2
CASSIVQGYGYTF
TGTGCCAGTAGTATAGTCCAGGGCTACGGCTACACCTTC
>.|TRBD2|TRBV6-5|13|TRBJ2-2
CASRWGGTGELFF
TGTGCCAGCAGGTGGGGGGGCACCGGGGAGCTGTTTTTT
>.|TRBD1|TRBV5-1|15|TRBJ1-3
CASSSGTASGNTIYF
TGCGCCAGCAGCTCTGGGACAGCCTCTGGAAACACCATATATTTT
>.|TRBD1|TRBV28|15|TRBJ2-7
CASRDGQDLSYEQYF
TGTGCCAGCAGGGATGGACAGGACCTCTCCTACGAGCAGTACTTC
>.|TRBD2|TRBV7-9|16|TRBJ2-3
CASSPYLAGGPGTQYF
TGTGCCAGCAGTCCTTACCTAGCGGGAGGGCCGGGGACGCAGTATTTT
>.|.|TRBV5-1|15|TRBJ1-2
CASSQAGRGDYGYTF
TGCGCCAGCAGCCAGGCTGGGAGGGGAGACTATGGCTACACCTTC
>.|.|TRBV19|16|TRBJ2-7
CASSIGRRTGGYEQYF
TGTGCCAGTAGTATAGGCCGCAGGACAGGAGGGTACGAGCAGTACTTC
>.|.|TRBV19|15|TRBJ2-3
CATSPLGSGADTQYF
TGTGCCACCTCCCCTCTCGGGAGCGGAGCAGATACGCAGTATTTT
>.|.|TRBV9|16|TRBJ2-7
CASSATPDRSLYEQYF
TGTGCCAGCAGCGCGACGCCAGACAGGAGCCTCTACGAGCAGTACTTC
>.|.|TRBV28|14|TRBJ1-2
CASSPGTAGYGYTF
TGTGCCAGCAGCCCAGGGACTGCGGGCTATGGCTACACCTTC
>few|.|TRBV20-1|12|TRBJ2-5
CSASSHQETQYF
TGCAGTGCTAGTTCCCATCAAGAGACCCAGTACTTC
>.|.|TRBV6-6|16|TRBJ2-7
CASSYSWQGMTYEQYF
TGTGCCAGCAGTTACTCGTGGCAGGGGATGACCTACGAGCAGTACTTC
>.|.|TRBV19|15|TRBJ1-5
CASSLTDHSNQPQHF
TGTGCCAGTAGCTTGACAGACCATAGCAATCAGCCCCAGCATTTT
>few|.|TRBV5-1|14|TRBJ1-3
CASSGTGQGNTIYF
TGCGCCAGCAGCGGAACAGGGCAGGGAAACACCATATATTTT
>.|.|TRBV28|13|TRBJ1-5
CASSSTLMEPQHF
TGTGCCAGCAGTTCCACTCTGATGGAGCCCCAGCATTTT
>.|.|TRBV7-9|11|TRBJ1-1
CASSRQGSAFF
TGTGCCAGCAGCCGGCAGGGATCGGCTTTCTTT
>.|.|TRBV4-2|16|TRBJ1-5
CASSQGLTDSNQPQHF
TGTGCCAGCAGCCAGGGCTTAACGGATAGCAATCAGCCCCAGCATTTT
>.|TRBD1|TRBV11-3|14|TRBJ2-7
CASSHGQGGYEQYF
TGTGCCAGCAGCCACGGACAGGGGGGCTACGAGCAGTACTTC
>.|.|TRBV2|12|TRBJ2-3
CASTGQTDTQYF
TGTGCCAGCACAGGGCAAACAGATACGCAGTATTTT
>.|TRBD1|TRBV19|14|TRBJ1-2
CASSIGTANYGYTF
TGTGCCAGTAGTATTGGGACAGCTAACTATGGCTACACCTTC
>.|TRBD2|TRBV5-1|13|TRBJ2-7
CASSPGLVREQYF
TGCGCCAGCAGCCCAGGACTAGTTCGCGAGCAGTACTTC
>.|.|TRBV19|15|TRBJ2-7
CASSLGLQRGHEQYF
TGTGCCAGTAGCCTGGGACTTCAACGGGGCCACGAGCAGTACTTC
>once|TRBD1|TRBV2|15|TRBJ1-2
CASSESTGDYYGYTF
TGTGCCAGCAGTGAATCGACAGGGGATTACTATGGCTACACCTTC
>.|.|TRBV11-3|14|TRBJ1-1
CASSLGGRDTEAFF
TGTGCCAGCAGCTTAGGAGGGAGGGACACTGAAGCTTTCTTT
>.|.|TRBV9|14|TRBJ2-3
CASSVVAGADTQYF
TGTGCCAGCAGCGTAGTGGCAGGTGCAGATACGCAGTATTTT
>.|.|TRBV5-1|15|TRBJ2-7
CASSRQSGTAYEQYF
TGCGCCAGCAGCAGACAATCCGGGACTGCCTACGAGCAGTACTTC
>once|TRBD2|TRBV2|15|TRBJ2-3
CASILTSESTDTQYF
TGTGCCAGCATTCTGACTAGCGAAAGCACAGATACGCAGTATTTT
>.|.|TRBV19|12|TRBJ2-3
CASSSSIDTQYF
TGTGCCAGTAGTTCTAGTATAGATACGCAGTATTTT
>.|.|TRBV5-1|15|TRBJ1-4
CASSLELRVDEKLFF
TGCGCCAGCAGCTTGGAACTCCGGGTAGATGAAAAACTGTTTTTT
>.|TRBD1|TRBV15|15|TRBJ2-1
CATSIRTGGNNEQFF
TGTGCCACCAGCATACGGACAGGGGGAAACAATGAGCAGTTCTTC
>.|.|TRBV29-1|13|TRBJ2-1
CSVGGLIYNEQFF
TGCAGCGTCGGAGGCCTCATCTACAATGAGCAGTTCTTC
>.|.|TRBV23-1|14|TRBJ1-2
CASSQRTGTYGYTF
TGCGCCAGCAGTCAAAGAACAGGGACATATGGCTACACCTTC
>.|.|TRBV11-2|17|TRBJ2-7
CASSNAAGQQSSYEQYF
TGTGCCAGCAGCAACGCCGCTGGACAGCAGAGCTCCTACGAGCAGTACTTC
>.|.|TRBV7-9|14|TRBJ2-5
CASSFTSSQETQYF
TGTGCCAGCAGCTTCACTAGCAGCCAAGAGACCCAGTACTTC
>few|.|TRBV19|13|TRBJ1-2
CASSKGRQESYTF
TGTGCCAGTAGTAAGGGGCGGCAGGAGTCCTACACCTTC
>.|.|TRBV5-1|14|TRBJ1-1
CASSLEGLNTEAFF
TGCGCCAGCAGCTTGGAGGGGCTGAACACTGAAGCTTTCTTT
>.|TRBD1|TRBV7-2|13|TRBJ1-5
CASSTGTDLLQHF
TGTGCCAGCAGCACCGGGACAGACCTTCTCCAGCATTTT
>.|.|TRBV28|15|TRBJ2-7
CASSLLRQALYEQYF
TGTGCCAGCAGTCTTCTACGACAGGCTCTCTACGAGCAGTACTTC
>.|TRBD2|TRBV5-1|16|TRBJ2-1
CASSLGTSGIFSEQFF
TGCGCCAGCAGCCTGGGGACTAGCGGGATATTCAGTGAGCAGTTCTTC
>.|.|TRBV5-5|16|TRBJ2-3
CASSSSRGGRTDTQYF
TGTGCCAGCAGCTCATCGAGGGGGGGGCGCACAGATACGCAGTATTTT
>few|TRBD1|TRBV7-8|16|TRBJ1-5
CASSPRTGLSNQPQHF
TGTGCCAGCAGCCCGAGGACAGGGCTGAGCAATCAGCCCCAGCATTTT
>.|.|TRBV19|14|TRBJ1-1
CASSILGGDTEAFF
TGTGCCAGTAGTATTCTTGGCGGGGACACTGAAGCTTTCTTT
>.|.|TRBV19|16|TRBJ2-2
CASSTIGGFGTGELFF
TGTGCCAGTAGTACTATTGGAGGCTTCGGGACCGGGGAGCTGTTTTTT
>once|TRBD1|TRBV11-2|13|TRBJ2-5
CASSPGQQETQYF
TGTGCCAGCAGCCCGGGACAGCAAGAGACCCAGTACTTC
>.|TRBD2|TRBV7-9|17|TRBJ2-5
CASSLGRTSGGEETQYF
TGTGCCAGCAGCTTAGGGCGGACTAGCGGGGGGGAAGAGACCCAGTACTTC
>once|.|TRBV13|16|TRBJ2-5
CASSLSPGTREETQYF
TGTGCCAGCAGCTTATCCCCGGGCACCAGGGAAGAGACCCAGTACTTC
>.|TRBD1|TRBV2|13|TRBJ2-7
CASRETGSYEQYF
TGTGCCAGCAGGGAGACAGGGTCCTACGAGCAGTACTTC
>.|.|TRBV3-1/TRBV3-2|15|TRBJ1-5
CASSQTPGGVQPQHF
TGTGCCAGCAGCCAAACCCCGGGGGGGGTTCAGCCCCAGCATTTT
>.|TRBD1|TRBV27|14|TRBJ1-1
CASSPWTGGTEAFF
TGTGCCAGCAGTCCCTGGACAGGGGGCACTGAAGCTTTCTTT
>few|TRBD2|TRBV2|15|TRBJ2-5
CASSGIGGRVKTQYF
TGTGCCAGCAGTGGGATAGGCGGGAGGGTAAAGACCCAGTACTTC
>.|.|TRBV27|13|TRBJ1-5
CASSDDPGRPQHF
TGTGCCAGCAGCGATGACCCGGGGAGGCCCCAGCATTTT
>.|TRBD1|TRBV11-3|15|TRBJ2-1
CASSARDRPRGEQFF
TGTGCCAGCAGCGCACGGGACAGGCCGAGGGGTGAGCAGTTCTTC
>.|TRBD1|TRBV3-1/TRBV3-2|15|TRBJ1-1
CASSQDLDRETEAFF
TGTGCCAGCAGCCAAGATCTTGACAGGGAAACTGAAGCTTTCTTT
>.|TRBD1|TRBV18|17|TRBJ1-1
CASSPQPGQGSNTEAFF
TGTGCCAGCTCACCCCAACCCGGACAGGGATCGAACACTGAAGCTTTCTTT